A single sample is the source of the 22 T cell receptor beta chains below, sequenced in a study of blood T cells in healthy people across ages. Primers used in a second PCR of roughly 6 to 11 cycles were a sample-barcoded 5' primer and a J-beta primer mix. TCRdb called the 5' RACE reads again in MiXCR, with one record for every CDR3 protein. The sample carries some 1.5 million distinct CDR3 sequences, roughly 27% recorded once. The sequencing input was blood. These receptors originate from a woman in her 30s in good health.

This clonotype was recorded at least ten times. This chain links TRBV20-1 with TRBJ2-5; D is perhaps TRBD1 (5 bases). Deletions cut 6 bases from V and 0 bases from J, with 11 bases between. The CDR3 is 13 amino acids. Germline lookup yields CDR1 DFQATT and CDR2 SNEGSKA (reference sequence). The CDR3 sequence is CSARVRNQETQYF. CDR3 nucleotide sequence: TGCAGTGCCAGGGTCCGGAACCAAGAGACCCAGTACTTC.

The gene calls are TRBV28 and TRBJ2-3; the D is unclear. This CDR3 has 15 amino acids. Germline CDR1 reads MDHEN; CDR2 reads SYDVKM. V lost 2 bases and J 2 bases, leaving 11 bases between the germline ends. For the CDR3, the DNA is TGTGCCAGCAGTTTAGCGTCACAGAACACAGATACGCAGTATTTT. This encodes CASSLASQNTDTQYF.

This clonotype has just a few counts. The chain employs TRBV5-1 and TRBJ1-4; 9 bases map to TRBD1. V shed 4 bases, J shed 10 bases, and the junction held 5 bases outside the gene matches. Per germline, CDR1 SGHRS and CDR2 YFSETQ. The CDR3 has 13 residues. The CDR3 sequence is CASSEPGQGKLFF. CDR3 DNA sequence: TGCGCCAGCAGCGAACCGGGACAGGGAAAACTGTTTTTT.

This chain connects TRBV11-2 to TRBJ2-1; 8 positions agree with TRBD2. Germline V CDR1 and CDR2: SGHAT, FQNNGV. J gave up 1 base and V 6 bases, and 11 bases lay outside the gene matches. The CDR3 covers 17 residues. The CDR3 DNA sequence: TGTGCCAGCAGTCGCCTCAGCGGGGGCCTATCCTACAATGAGCAGTTCTTC. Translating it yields CASSRLSGGLSYNEQFF.

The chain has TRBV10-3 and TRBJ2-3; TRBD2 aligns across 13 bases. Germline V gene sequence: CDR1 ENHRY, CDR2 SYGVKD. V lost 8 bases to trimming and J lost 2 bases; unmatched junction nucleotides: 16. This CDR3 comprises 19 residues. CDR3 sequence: CAIGGGPGLAGPYTDTQYF. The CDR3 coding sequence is TGTGCCATCGGGGGGGGTCCGGGACTAGCGGGGCCGTACACAGATACGCAGTATTTT.

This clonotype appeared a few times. In nucleotides, the CDR3 is TGTGCCTGGAAAGGACTTAACTATGGCTACACCTTC. It yields the protein CAWKGLNYGYTF. V is TRBV30 and J is TRBJ1-2; no definite D call. The CDR3 runs to 12 residues. V gave up 4 bases and J gave up 1 base, with 7 bases separating them. Germline assignment: CDR1 GTSNPN and CDR2 SVGIG (reference sequence).

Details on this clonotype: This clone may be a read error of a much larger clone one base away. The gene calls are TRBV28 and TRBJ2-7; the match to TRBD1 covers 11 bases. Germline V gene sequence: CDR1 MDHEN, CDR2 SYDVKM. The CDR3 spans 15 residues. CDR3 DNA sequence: TGTGCCCGCAGTTTAAGAGGGACAGGGGGCTACGAGCAGTACTTC. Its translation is CARSLRGTGGYEQYF.

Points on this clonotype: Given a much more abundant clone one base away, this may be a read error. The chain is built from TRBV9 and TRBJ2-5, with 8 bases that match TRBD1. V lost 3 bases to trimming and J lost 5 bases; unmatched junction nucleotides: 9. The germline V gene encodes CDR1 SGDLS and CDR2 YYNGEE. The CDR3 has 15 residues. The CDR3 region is CASSAPDRARETQYF. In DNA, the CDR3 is TGTGCCAGCAGCGCTCCGGACAGGGCGAGGGAGACCCAGTACTTC.

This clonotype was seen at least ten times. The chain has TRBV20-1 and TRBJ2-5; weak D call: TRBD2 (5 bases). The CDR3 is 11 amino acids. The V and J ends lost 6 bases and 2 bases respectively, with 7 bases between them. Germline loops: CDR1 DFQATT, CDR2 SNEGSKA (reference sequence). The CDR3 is CSAEVQETQYF. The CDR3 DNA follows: TGCAGTGCGGAGGTTCAAGAGACCCAGTACTTC.

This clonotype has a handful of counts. CDR3 in amino acids: CASSLQGLRYNEQFF. The CDR3 DNA is TGTGCCAGCAGCTTACAGGGGCTCAGATACAATGAGCAGTTCTTC. The V call is TRBV5-6, the J call TRBJ2-1, with TRBD1 identical over 7 bases. CDR3 length: 15 amino acids. The J segment lost 4 bases and the V segment lost 2 bases, leaving 6 bases of the junction unmatched. Germline CDR1 reads SGHDT; CDR2 reads YYEEEE.

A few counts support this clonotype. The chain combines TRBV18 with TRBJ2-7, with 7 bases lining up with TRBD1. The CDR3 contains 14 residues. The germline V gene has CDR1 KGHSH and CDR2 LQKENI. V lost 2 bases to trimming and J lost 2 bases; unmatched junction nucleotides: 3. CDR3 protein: CASSPDRVTYEQYF. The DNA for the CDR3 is TGTGCCAGCTCACCAGACAGGGTGACCTACGAGCAGTACTTC.

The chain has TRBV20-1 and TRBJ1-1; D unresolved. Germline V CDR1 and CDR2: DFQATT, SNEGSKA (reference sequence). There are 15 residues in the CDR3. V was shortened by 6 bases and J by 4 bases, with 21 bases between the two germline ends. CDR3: CSASGRPDSRTEAFF. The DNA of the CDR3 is TGCAGTGCGTCAGGTCGCCCCGATAGTCGCACTGAAGCTTTCTTT.

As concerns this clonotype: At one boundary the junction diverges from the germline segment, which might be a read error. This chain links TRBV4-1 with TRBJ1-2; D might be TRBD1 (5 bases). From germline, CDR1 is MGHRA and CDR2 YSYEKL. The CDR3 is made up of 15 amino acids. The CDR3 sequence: CASSQVLGLDYGYTF. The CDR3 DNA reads TGTGCCAGCAGCCAGGTCCTGGGGCTAGACTATGGCTACACCTTC.

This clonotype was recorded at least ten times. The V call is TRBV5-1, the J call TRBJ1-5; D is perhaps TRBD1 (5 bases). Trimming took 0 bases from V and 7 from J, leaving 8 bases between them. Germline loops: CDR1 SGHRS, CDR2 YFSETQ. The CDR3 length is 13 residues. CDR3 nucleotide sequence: TGCGCCAGCAGCTTGGTTTGGGGGCAGCCCCAGCATTTT. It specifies CASSLVWGQPQHF.

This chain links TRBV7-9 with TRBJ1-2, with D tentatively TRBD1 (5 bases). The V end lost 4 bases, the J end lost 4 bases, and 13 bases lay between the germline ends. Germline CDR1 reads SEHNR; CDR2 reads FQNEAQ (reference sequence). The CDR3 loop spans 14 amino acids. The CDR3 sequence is CASSSPGLGYGYTF. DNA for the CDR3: TGTGCCAGCAGCTCTCCAGGGCTGGGCTATGGCTACACCTTC.

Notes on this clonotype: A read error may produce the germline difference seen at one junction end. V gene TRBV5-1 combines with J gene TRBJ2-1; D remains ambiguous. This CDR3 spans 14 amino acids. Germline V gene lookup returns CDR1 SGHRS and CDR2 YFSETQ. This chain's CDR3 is CASRALLVNNEQFF. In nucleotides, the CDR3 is TGCGCTAGCAGAGCTCTTCTAGTCAACAATGAGCAGTTCTTC.

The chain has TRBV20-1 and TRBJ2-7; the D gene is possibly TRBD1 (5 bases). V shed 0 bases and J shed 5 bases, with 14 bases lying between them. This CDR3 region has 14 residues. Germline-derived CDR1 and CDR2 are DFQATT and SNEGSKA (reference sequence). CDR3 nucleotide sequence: TGCAGTGCTAGAGATAGAAGGGGCTCAGACGAGCAGTACTTC. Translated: CSARDRRGSDEQYF.

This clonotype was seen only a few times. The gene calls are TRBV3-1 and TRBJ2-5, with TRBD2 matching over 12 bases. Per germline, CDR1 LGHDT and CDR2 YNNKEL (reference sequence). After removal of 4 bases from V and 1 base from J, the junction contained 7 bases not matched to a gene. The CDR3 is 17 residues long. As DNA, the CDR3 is TGTGCCAGCAGCCTCGGACTAGCGGGGACGGGCCAAGAGACCCAGTACTTC. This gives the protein CASSLGLAGTGQETQYF.

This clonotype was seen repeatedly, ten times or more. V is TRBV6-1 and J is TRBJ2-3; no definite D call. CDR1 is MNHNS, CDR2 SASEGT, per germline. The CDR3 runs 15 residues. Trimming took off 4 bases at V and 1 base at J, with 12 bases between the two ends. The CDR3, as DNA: TGTGCCAGCAGTGGAATGGGTATCGGCACAGATACGCAGTATTTT. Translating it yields CASSGMGIGTDTQYF.

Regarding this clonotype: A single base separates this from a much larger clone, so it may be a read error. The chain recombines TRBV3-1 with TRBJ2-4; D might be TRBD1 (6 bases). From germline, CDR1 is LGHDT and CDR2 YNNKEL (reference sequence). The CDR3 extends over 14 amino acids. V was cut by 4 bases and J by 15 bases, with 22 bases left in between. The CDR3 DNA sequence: TGTGCCAGCAGCCCGTGGACAGTCCAAGAGACCCTGTACTTC. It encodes CASSPWTVQETLYF.

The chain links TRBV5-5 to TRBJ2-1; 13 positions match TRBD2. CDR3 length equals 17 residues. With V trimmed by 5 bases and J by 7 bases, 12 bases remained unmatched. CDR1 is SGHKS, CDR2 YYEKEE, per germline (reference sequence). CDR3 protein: CASSSGLAGDSSNEQFF. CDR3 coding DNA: TGTGCCAGCAGTTCCGGACTAGCGGGAGATAGTTCGAATGAGCAGTTCTTC.

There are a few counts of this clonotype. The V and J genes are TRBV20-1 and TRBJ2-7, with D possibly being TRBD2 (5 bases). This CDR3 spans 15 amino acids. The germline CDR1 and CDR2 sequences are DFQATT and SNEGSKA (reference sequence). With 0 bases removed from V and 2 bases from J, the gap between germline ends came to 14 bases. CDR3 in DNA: TGCAGTGCTAGAGATCGGGTGGGAGCCACCTACGAGCAGTACTTC. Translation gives CSARDRVGATYEQYF.